These T cell receptor beta chains were read from a single sample in a study of blood T cell repertoires in COVID-19. Clones were sequenced by immunoSEQ multiplex PCR, and TCRdb holds only the in-frame ones, with some missing. The sample yields 250,000 to 350,000 clones, 75% to 90% seen once. Sequences were obtained from peripheral blood. These TCRs come from a woman aged 55-69 years with acute or convalescent COVID-19. The CDR3 runs from the conserved cysteine through the conserved F or W. A D gene is named only where the DNA matches it firmly. Some rows mark clone size as missing; the rest say once, few, many or name a class of expanded clone.

CDR3nt: TGTGCCAGTAAACTATTCACCGGGGAGCTGTTTTTT; CDR3aa: CASKLFTGELFF; abundance: .; d_gene: .; v_gene: TRBV6-5; len: 12; j_gene: TRBJ2-2
CDR3nt: TGTGCCAGCAGTCCCCCCCGTAGGGGGAACTTACCCCACGAGCAGTACTTC; CDR3aa: CASSPPRRGNLPHEQYF; abundance: .; d_gene: .; v_gene: TRBV6-6; len: 17; j_gene: TRBJ2-7
CDR3nt: TGTGCCAGCTCGCCAGGAGGGGTTCGGTTTGAAAAACTGTTTTTT; CDR3aa: CASSPGGVRFEKLFF; abundance: .; d_gene: .; v_gene: TRBV3-1/TRBV3-2; len: 15; j_gene: TRBJ1-4
CDR3nt: TGTGCCATCAAAGACAGAAAAAACACTGAAGCTTTCTTT; CDR3aa: CAIKDRKNTEAFF; abundance: .; d_gene: .; v_gene: TRBV10-3; len: 13; j_gene: TRBJ1-1
CDR3nt: TGTGCCAGTTCGATGGGGGCCAACAATGAGCAGTTCTTC; CDR3aa: CASSMGANNEQFF; abundance: .; d_gene: .; v_gene: TRBV27; len: 13; j_gene: TRBJ2-1
CDR3nt: TGTGCCAGTGGACAGGACACCGGGGAGCTGTTTTTT; CDR3aa: CASGQDTGELFF; abundance: .; d_gene: TRBD1; v_gene: TRBV5-4; len: 12; j_gene: TRBJ2-2
CDR3nt: TGTGCCAGCTCACCCGGGAGGGACAGGGCCTCAAGGCTGTTTTTT; CDR3aa: CASSPGRDRASRLFF; abundance: .; d_gene: TRBD1; v_gene: TRBV18; len: 15; j_gene: TRBJ1-4
CDR3nt: TGCGCCAGCAGCTTCACAGTGGATGGCTACACCTTC; CDR3aa: CASSFTVDGYTF; abundance: .; d_gene: .; v_gene: TRBV5-1; len: 12; j_gene: TRBJ1-2
CDR3nt: TGCGCCAGCAGCTGGGACAGGGGAATAAACACTGAAGCTTTCTTT; CDR3aa: CASSWDRGINTEAFF; abundance: .; d_gene: TRBD1; v_gene: TRBV5-1; len: 15; j_gene: TRBJ1-1
CDR3nt: TGCGCCAGCAGCCAGTTTCCTAGCGGGAGCTCCTACAATGAGCAGTTCTTC; CDR3aa: CASSQFPSGSSYNEQFF; abundance: few; d_gene: TRBD2; v_gene: TRBV4-3; len: 17; j_gene: TRBJ2-1
CDR3nt: TGTGCCAGCAGTTGGTCAAGCGGGAGCTCCTACAATGAGCAGTTCTTC; CDR3aa: CASSWSSGSSYNEQFF; abundance: .; d_gene: TRBD2; v_gene: TRBV6-5; len: 16; j_gene: TRBJ2-1
CDR3nt: TGTGCCAGCAGGCAAACAGGGAATTCACCCCTCCACTTT; CDR3aa: CASRQTGNSPLHF; abundance: .; d_gene: .; v_gene: TRBV14; len: 13; j_gene: TRBJ1-6
CDR3nt: TGCGCCAGCAGCCAAGGGGGGGCGGGAGTATCAGATACGCAGTATTTT; CDR3aa: CASSQGGAGVSDTQYF; abundance: .; d_gene: .; v_gene: TRBV4-3; len: 16; j_gene: TRBJ2-3
CDR3nt: TGTGCCTGGAGTGTACAGGGAGGGGTGGATTACAATGAGCAGTTCTTC; CDR3aa: CAWSVQGGVDYNEQFF; abundance: .; d_gene: .; v_gene: TRBV30; len: 16; j_gene: TRBJ2-1